This T cell receptor beta chain originates from a study of immune cell composition in non-small cell lung cancer. The overall study: Most cases were lung adenocarcinoma or squamous cell carcinoma. Overall study findings and caveats: Top 10 clone scores and clonality were higher in squamous than adenocarcinoma. Squamous carcinomas (about 75%) more often had tumour-associated clones >0.5% than adenocarcinomas (33%). Tumour TCR-beta clonality was not significantly tied to smoking pack-years.

Details on this clone: Its target is unknown.

Only in-frame clones appear in the TCRdb table, and some are missing; sequencing was by immunoSEQ multiplex PCR. The sample lists around 3,900 clones; around 70% were seen once. The CDR3 contains 13 residues. Germline assignment: CDR1 LGHNA and CDR2 YSLEER. Trimming shortened V by 0 bases and J by 5 bases, and 7 bases separated the two germline ends. The rearrangement uses TRBV4-3 and TRBJ1-2, with D unclear. The TCR sequence derives from a human donor with non-small cell lung cancer. Sequencing used lung tumor tissue. The CDR3 DNA follows: TGCGCCAGCAGCCAAGAACCACGGTATGGCTACACCTTC. The encoded protein is CASSQEPRYGYTF.